The sequence of this T cell receptor beta chain was determined in a study of cytomegalovirus exposure and HLA in healthy donors. Germline assignment: CDR1 MNHEY and CDR2 SVGAGI. V shed 0 bases and J shed 4 bases, with 10 bases lying between them. The CDR3 runs to 15 residues. Study-wide results and caveats: The classifier was said to identify cytomegalovirus status with high specificity and sensitivity.

Profiling relied on immunoSEQ multiplex PCR, and the TCRdb table lists in-frame clones only, not all of them. The repertoire holds roughly 300,000 clones, with 70% to 90% as singletons. Worth noting for this clone: What it binds is not known.

The TCR comes from a woman under 30 in good health and CMV-seronegative. The chain is built from TRBV6-5 and TRBJ1-3; a possible D gene is TRBD1 (6 bases). Sequenced: PBMCs. The CDR3 sequence: CASSYSGGQGNTIYF. CDR3 DNA sequence: TGTGCCAGCAGTTACTCCGGGGGGCAAGGAAACACCATATATTTT.